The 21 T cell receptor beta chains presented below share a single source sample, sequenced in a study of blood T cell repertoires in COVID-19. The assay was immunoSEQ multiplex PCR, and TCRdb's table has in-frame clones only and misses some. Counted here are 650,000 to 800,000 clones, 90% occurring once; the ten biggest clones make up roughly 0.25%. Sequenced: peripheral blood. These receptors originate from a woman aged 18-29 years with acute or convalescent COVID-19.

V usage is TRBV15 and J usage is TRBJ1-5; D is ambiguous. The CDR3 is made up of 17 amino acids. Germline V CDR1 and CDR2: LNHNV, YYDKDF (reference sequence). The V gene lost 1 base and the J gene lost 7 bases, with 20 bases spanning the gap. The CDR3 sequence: CATSRGESAQVAQPQHF. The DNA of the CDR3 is TGTGCCACCAGCAGAGGGGAGTCGGCCCAGGTGGCCCAGCCCCAGCATTTT.

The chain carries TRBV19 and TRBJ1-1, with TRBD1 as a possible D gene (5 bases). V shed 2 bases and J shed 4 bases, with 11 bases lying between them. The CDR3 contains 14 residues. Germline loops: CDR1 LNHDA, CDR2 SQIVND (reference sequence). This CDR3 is CASSINQGSTEAFF. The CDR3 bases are TGTGCCAGTAGTATAAATCAGGGCTCCACTGAAGCTTTCTTT.

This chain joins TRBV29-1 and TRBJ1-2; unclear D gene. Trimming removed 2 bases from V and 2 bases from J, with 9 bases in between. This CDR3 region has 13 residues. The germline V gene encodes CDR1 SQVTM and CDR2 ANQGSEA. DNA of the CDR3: TGCAGCGTTGAATGGCAGTCAAACTATGGCTACACCTTC. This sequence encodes CSVEWQSNYGYTF.

DNA of the CDR3: TGTGCCAGCAGCCAAGGTATGGGGCGAGACCCCCCTAACTATGGCTACACCTTC. It encodes CASSQGMGRDPPNYGYTF. The chain uses TRBV4-2 and TRBJ1-2, with D possibly TRBD1 on 5 matching bases. The V end was cut by 1 base, the J end by 0 bases, with 18 bases between. This CDR3 is 18 amino acids long. The germline CDR1 and CDR2 sequences are LGHNA and YNFKEQ.

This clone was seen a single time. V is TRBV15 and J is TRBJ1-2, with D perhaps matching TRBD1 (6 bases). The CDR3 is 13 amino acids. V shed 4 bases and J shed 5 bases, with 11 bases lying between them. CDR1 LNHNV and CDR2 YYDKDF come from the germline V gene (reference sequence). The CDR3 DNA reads TGTGCCACCAGCAAGGGGGAGAGGTATGGCTACACCTTC. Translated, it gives CATSKGERYGYTF.

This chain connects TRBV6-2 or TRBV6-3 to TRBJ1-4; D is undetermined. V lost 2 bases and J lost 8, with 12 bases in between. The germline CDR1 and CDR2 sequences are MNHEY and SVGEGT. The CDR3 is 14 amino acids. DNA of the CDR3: TGTGCCAGCAGTTACGGGTCAGGCCGGGAAAAACTGTTTTTT. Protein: CASSYGSGREKLFF.

In DNA form, the CDR3 reads TGTGCCAGCGCGACCGGAGGGACAGGAGGGTACGAGCAGTACTTC. This encodes CASATGGTGGYEQYF. V usage is TRBV6-5 and J usage is TRBJ2-7; 8 bases map to TRBD1. Germline V lookup: CDR1 MNHEY, CDR2 SVGAGI. The CDR3 covers 15 residues. V shed 8 bases, J shed 4 bases, and the junction held 13 bases outside the gene matches.

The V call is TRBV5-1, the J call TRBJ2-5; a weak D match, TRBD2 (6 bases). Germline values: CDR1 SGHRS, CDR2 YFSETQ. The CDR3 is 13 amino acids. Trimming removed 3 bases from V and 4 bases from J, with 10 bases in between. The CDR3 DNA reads TGCGCCAGCAGCTCGGGGGATATAGAGACCCAGTACTTC. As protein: CASSSGDIETQYF.

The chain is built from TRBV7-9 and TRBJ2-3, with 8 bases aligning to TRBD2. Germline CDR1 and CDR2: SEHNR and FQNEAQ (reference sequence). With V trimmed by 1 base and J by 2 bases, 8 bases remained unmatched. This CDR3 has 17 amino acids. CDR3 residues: CASSLERRGANTDTQYF. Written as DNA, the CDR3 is TGTGCCAGCAGCTTAGAAAGGCGGGGGGCTAACACAGATACGCAGTATTTT.

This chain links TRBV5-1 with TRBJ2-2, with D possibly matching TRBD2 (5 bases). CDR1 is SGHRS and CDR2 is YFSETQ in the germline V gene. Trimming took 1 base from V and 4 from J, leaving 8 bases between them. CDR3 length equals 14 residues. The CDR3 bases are TGCGCCAGCAGCTTGATAGGAGGCACCGGGGAGCTGTTTTTT. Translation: CASSLIGGTGELFF.

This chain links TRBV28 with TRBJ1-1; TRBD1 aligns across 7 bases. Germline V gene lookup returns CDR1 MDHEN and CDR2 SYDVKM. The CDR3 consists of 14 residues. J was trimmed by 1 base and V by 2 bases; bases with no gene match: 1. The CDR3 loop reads CASSLQGGNTEAFF. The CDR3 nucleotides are TGTGCCAGCAGTTTACAGGGGGGGAACACTGAAGCTTTCTTT. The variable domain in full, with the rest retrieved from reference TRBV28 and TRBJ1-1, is DVKVTQSSRYLVKRTGEKVFLECVQDMDHENMFWYRQDPGLGLRLIYFSYDVKMKEKGDIPEGYSVSREKKERFSLILESASTNQTSMYLCASSLQGGNTEAFFGQGTRLTVV.

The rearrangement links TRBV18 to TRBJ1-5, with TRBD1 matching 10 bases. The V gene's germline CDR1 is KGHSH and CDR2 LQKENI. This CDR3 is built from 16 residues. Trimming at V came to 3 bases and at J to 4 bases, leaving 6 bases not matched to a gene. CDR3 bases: TGTGCCAGCTCACCTGCGGGACAGGGGTTTAATCAGCCCCAGCATTTT. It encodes CASSPAGQGFNQPQHF.

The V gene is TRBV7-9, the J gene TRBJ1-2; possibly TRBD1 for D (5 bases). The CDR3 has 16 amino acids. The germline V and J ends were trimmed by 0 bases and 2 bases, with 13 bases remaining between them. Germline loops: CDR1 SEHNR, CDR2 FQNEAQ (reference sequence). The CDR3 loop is CASSLARGGPNYGYTF. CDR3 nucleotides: TGTGCCAGCAGCTTAGCGCGGGGCGGGCCCAACTATGGCTACACCTTC.

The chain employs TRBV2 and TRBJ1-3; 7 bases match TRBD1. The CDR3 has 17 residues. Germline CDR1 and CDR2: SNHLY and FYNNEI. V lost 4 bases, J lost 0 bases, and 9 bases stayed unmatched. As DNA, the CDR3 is TGTGCCAGCAGTGGACCGGGACAGCCTAGCTCTGGAAACACCATATATTTT. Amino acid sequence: CASSGPGQPSSGNTIYF.

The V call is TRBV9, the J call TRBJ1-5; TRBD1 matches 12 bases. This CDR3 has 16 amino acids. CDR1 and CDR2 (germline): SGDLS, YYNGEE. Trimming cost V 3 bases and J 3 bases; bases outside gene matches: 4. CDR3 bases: TGTGCCAGCAGCGGAGGGACAGGGGGCTTCAATCAGCCCCAGCATTTT. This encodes CASSGGTGGFNQPQHF.

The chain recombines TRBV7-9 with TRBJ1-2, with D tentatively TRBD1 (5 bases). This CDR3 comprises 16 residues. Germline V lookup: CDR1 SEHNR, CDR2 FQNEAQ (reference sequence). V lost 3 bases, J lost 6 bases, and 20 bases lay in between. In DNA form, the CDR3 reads TGTGCCAGCAGCTTTCGGGGCGGAGGGGCCCTGGATGGCTACACCTTC. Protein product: CASSFRGGGALDGYTF.

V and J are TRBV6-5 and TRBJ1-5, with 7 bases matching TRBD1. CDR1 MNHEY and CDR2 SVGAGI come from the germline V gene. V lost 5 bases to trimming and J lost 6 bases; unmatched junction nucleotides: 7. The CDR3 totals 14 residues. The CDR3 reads CASSPRQGGQPQHF. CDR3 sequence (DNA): TGTGCCAGCAGTCCGCGACAGGGCGGTCAGCCCCAGCATTTT.

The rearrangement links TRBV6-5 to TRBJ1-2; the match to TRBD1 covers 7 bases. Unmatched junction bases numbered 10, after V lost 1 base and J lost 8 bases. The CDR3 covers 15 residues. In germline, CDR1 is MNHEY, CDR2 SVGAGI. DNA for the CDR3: TGTGCCAGCAGTTACTTGGGACAGACCATTAAGGGCTACACCTTC. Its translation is CASSYLGQTIKGYTF.

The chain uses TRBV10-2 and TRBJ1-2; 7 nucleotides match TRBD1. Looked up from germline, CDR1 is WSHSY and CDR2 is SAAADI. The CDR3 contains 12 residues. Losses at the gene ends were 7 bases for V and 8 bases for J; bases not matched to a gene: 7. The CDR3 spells CASTGQTSGYTF. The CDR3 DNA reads TGCGCCAGCACGGGACAGACATCCGGCTACACCTTC.

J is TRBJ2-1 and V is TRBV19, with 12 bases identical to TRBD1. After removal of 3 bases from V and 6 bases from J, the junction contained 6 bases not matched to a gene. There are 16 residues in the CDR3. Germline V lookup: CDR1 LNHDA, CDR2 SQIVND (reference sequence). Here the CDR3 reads CASSILGTGGGNEQFF. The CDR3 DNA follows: TGTGCCAGTAGTATTTTAGGGACAGGGGGCGGCAATGAGCAGTTCTTC.

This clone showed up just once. This chain's CDR3 is CSASSGQEYNSPLHF. For the CDR3, the DNA is TGCAGTGCTAGTTCGGGACAGGAGTATAATTCACCCCTCCACTTT. V is TRBV20-1 and J is TRBJ1-6; 8 bases agree with TRBD1. Per the germline V gene, CDR1 is DFQATT and CDR2 is SNEGSKA (reference sequence). V lost 3 bases and J lost 4; bases outside the gene matches: 5. CDR3 size: 15 residues.